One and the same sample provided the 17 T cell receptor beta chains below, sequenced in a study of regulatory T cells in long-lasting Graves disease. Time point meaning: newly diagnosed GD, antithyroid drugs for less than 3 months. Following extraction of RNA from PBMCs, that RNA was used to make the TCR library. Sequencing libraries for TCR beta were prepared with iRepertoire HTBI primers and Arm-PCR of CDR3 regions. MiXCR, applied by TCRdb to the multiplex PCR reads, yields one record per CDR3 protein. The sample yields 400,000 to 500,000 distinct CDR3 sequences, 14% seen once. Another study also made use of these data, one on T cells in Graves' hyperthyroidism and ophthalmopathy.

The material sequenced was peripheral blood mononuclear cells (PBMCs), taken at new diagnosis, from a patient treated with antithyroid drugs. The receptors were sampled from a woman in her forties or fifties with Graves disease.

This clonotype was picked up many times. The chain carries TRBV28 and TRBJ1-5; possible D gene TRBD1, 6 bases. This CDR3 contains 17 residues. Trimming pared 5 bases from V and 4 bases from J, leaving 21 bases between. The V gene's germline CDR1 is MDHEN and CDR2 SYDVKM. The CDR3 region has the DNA TGTGCCAGCAGTGAATGGGGGGCGAAAAACCCAAATCAGCCCCAGCATTTT. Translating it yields CASSEWGAKNPNQPQHF.

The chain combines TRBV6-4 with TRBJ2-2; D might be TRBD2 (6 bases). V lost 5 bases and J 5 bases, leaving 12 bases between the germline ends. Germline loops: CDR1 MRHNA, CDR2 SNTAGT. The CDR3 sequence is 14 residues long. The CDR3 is CASSPLGGTGELFF. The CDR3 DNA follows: TGTGCCAGCAGTCCCCTTGGGGGGACCGGGGAGCTGTTTTTT.

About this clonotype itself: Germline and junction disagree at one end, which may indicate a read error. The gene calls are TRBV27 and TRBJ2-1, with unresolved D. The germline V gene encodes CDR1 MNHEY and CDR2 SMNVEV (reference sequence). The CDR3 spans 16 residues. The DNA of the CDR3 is TGTGCCAGCAGTTTTTTGACGGAGCTCTCCTACAATGAGCAGCTCTTC. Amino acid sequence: CASSFLTELSYNEQLF.

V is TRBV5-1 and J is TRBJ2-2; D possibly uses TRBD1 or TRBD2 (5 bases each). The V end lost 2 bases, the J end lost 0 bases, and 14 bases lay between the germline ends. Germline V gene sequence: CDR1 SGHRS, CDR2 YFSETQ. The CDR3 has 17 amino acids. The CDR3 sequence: CASSLEVGRTNTGELFF. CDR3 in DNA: TGCGCCAGCAGCTTAGAAGTGGGACGGACGAACACCGGGGAGCTGTTTTTT. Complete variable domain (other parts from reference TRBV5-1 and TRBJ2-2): KAGVTQTPRYLIKTRGQQVTLSCSPISGHRSVSWYQQTPGQGLQFLFEYFSETQRNKGNFPGRFSGRQFSNSRSEMNVSTLELGDSALYLCASSLEVGRTNTGELFFGEGSRLTVL.

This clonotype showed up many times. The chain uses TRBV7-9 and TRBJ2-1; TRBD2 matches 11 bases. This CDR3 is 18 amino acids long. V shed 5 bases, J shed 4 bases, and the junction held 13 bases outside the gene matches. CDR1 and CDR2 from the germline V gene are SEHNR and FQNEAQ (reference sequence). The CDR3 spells CASSHGTSGFSPYNEQFF. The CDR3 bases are TGTGCCAGCAGCCACGGGACTAGCGGATTCTCCCCGTACAATGAGCAGTTCTTC.

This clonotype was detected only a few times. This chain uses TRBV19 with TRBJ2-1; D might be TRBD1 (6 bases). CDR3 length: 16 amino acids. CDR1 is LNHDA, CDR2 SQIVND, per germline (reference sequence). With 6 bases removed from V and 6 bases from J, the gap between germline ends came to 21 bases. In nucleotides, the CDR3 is TGTGCCAGTAGGAAGGCGGCAGGGGTTAGAGCCAATGAGCAGTTCTTC. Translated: CASRKAAGVRANEQFF.

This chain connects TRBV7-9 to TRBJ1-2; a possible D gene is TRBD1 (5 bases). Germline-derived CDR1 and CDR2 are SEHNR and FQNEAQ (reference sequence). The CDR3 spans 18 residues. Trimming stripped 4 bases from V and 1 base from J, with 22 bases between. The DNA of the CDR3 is TGTGCCAGCAGCTCCGTCTGGGACCACGCGTCAATTAACTATGGCTACACCTTC. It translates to CASSSVWDHASINYGYTF.

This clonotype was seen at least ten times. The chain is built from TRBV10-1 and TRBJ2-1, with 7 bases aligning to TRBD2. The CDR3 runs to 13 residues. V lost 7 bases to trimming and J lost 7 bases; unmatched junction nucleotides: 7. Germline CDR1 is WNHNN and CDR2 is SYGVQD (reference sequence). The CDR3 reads CASTESGTNEQFF. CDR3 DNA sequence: TGCGCCAGCACCGAAAGCGGGACGAATGAGCAGTTCTTC.

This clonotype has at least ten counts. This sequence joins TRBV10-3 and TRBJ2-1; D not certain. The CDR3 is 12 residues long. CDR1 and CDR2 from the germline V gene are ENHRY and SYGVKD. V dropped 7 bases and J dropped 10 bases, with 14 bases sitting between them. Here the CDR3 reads CAINPPNSEQFF. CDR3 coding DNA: TGTGCCATCAACCCCCCCAACTCGGAGCAGTTCTTC.

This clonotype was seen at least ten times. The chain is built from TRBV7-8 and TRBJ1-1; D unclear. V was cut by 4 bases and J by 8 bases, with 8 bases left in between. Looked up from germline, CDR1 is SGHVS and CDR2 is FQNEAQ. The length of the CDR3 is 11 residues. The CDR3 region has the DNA TGTGCCAGCAGCTCCGGAGGGGAAGCTTTCTTT. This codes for CASSSGGEAFF. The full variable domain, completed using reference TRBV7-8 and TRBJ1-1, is GAGVSQSPRYKVAKRGQDVALRCDPISGHVSLFWYQQALGQGPEFLTYFQNEAQLDKSGLPSDRFFAERPEGSVSTLKIQRTQQEDSAVYLCASSSGGEAFFGQGTRLTVV.

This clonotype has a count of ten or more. DNA of the CDR3: TGCGCCAGCAGACCAACTAGCGACTTATTCAATGAGCAGTTCTTC. Protein sequence: CASRPTSDLFNEQFF. This sequence joins TRBV5-1 and TRBJ2-1; TRBD2 matches 7 bases. This CDR3 region has 15 residues. V lost 5 bases and J lost 6; bases outside the gene matches: 11. Per the germline V gene, CDR1 is SGHRS and CDR2 is YFSETQ.

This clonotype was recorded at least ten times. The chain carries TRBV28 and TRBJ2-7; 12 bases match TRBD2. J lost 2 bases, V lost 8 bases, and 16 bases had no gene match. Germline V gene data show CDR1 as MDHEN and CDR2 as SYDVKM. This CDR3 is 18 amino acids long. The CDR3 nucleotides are TGTGCCAGCCTGGGGCTAGCGGGAGGGCCGTCGGGGGCCTACGAGCAGTACTTC. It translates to CASLGLAGGPSGAYEQYF.

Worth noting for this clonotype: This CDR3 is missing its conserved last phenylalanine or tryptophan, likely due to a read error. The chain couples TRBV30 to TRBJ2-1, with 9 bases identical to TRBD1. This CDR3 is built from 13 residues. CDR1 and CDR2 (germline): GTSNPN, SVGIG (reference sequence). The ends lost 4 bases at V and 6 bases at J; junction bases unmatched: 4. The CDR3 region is CAWTGTGTNEQFL. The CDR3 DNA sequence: TGTGCCTGGACTGGGACAGGGACCAATGAGCAGTTCCTC.

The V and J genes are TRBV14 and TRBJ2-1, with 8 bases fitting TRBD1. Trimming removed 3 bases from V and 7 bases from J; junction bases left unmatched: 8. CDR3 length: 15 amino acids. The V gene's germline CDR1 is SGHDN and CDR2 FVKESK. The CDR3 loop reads CASSHRPQGANEQFF. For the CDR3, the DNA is TGTGCCAGCAGCCACCGCCCCCAGGGGGCGAATGAGCAGTTCTTC.

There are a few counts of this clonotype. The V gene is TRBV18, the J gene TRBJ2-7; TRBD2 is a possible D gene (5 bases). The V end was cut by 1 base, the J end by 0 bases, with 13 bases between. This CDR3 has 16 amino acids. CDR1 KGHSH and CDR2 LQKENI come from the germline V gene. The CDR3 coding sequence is TGTGCCAGCTCACCACTCCTTAGCGAGACCTCCTACGAGCAGTACTTC. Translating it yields CASSPLLSETSYEQYF.

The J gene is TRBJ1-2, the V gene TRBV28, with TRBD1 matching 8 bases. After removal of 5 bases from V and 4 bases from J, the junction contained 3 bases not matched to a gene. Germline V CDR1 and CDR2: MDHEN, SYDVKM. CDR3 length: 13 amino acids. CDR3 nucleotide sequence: TGTGCCAGCAGTAAGGGACAGGCCTATGGCTACACCTTC. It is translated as CASSKGQAYGYTF.

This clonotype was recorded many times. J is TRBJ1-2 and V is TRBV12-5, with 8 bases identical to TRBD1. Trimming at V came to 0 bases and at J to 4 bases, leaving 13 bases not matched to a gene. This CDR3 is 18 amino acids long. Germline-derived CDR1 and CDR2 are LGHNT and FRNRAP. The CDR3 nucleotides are TGTGCTAGTGGTTTGGTGGACAGGGCCCCGGGCAGGCTCTATGGCTACACCTTC. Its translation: CASGLVDRAPGRLYGYTF.